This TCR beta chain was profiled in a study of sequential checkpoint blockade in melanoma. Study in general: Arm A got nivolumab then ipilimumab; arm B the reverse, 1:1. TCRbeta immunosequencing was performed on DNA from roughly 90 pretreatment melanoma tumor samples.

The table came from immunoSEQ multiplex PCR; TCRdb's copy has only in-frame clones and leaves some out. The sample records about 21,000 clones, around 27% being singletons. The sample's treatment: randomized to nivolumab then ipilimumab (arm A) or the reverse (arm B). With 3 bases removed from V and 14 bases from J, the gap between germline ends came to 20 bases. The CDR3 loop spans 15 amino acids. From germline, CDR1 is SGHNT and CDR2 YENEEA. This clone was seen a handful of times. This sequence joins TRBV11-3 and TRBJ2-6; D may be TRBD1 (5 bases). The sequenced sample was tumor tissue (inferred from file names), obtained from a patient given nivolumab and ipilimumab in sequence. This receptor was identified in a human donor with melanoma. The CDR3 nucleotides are TGTGCCAGCAGCTTGGGTGGGTCTGGGGCCTCCCTCCTGACTTTC. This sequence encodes CASSLGGSGASLLTF.